This T cell receptor (beta chain) appears in the sequencing data of a study of T-cell memory formation after mild COVID-19. Study-wide results and caveats: CM and EM subsets held most contracting CD4+ clones; EMRA held CD8+ ones. Specificity for SARS-CoV-2 was not confirmed among the second-wave clones peaking on day 37. The study detected some responding clones in pre-infection memory, suggesting cross-reactive memory joined.

On this clonotype itself: Its target is unknown.

After 5'RACE with constant-segment primers, TCR alpha and TCR beta cDNA libraries carrying sample barcodes and UMIs were obtained. TCRdb itself ran the 5' RACE reads through MiXCR, one entry per CDR3 protein. In the table there are approximately 500,000 distinct CDR3 sequences, 20% to 30% of which are singletons. The sequence came from an adult woman who had mild COVID-19 (a few samples of this study predate the infection). Cell type and time point are not known. The sample comprised PBMCs or a T cell subset sorted from them (not recorded which).

The CDR3, as DNA: TGTGCCAGCAGCCAAGTCTCGCGGGGGTACTACGAGCAGTACTTC. Translated: CASSQVSRGYYEQYF. The chain couples TRBV3-1 to TRBJ2-7, with 7 positions matching TRBD2. The CDR3 is 15 residues long. The J segment lost 3 bases and the V segment lost 1 base, leaving 6 bases of the junction unmatched. In germline, CDR1 is LGHDT, CDR2 YNNKEL (reference sequence).